The 5 T cell receptor beta chains given below trace back to one sample, sequenced in a study of blood T cell repertoires in COVID-19. Here immunoSEQ multiplex PCR was the method, and the copy in TCRdb shows in-frame clones only, minus some. The sample has 150,000 to 200,000 clones; around 80% are singletons. Sequencing was carried out using PBMCs or T cells enriched from blood (not recorded which). The source is a man aged 35-49 years who had recovered from COVID-19.

This clone was seen once. The CDR3 DNA sequence: TGTGCCAGTAGTCCCCGGACAGGACAGAATAGCAATCAGCCCCAGCATTTT. It yields the protein CASSPRTGQNSNQPQHF. The V and J genes are TRBV19 and TRBJ1-5; 7 bases align to TRBD1. With V trimmed by 5 bases and J by 0 bases, 10 bases remained unmatched. Germline V lookup: CDR1 LNHDA, CDR2 SQIVND (reference sequence). The CDR3 loop spans 17 amino acids.

The chain combines TRBV29-1 with TRBJ1-1; the match to TRBD1 covers 9 bases. The V and J ends lost 2 bases and 12 bases, in that order; junction bases with no gene match: 7. The CDR3 has 12 amino acids. From germline, CDR1 is SQVTM and CDR2 ANQGSEA. Written as DNA, the CDR3 is TGCAGCGTTGAACGGGACAGGGACAGTCCTTTCTTT. Its protein product is CSVERDRDSPFF.

On this clone: Other DNA sequences in the same sample also yield this CDR3. For the CDR3, the DNA is TGTGCCAGCAGCGTGGAGGCGGGTAGCTCCTACGAGCAGTACTTC. This translates into CASSVEAGSSYEQYF. This chain links TRBV9 with TRBJ2-7; a weak D match, TRBD2 (5 bases). The CDR3 runs to 15 residues. Germline CDR1 and CDR2: SGDLS and YYNGEE. V was clipped by 2 bases and J by 0 bases, with 12 bases between them. The full variable domain, its missing parts supplied by reference TRBV9 and TRBJ2-7, is DSGVTQTPKHLITATGQRVTLRCSPRSGDLSVYWYQQSLDQGLQFLIQYYNGEERAKGNILERFSAQQFPDLHSELNLSSLELGDSALYFCASSVEAGSSYEQYFGPGTRLTVT.

J is TRBJ1-1 and V is TRBV5-6; 8 nucleotides match TRBD1. The CDR3 totals 15 residues. In germline, CDR1 is SGHDT, CDR2 YYEEEE. J was trimmed by 0 bases and V by 4 bases; bases with no gene match: 5. The CDR3 nucleotides are TGTGCCAGCAGCCTTCTGGACAGGGTGAACACTGAAGCTTTCTTT. Translating gives CASSLLDRVNTEAFF.

This rearrangement joins TRBV5-4 to TRBJ1-2; 8 positions match TRBD1. CDR1 is SGHNT, CDR2 YYREEE, per germline (reference sequence). The CDR3 consists of 13 residues. V was pared by 3 bases and J by 7 bases, with 5 bases of the junction left unmatched. The chain's CDR3 is CASSSGQGGGYTF. The CDR3 region has the DNA TGTGCCAGCAGCTCCGGACAGGGTGGTGGCTACACCTTC.